What follows are 24 T cell receptor beta chains derived from one specimen sequenced in a study of T cell changes during pregnancy in multiple sclerosis (dated by TCRdb to between 2018 and 2021). The library was produced with the immunoSEQ multiplex PCR assay. TCRdb mirrors the immuneACCESS table, restricted to in-frame sequences. Some clones are absent from its copies; in checked studies, under half trace to an unresolved V gene, and the reason for the others is unknown. Within this sample are about 53,000 clones, with approximately 91% of them counted one time only. Less than 0.5% of the sample is taken by the ten largest. This specimen was CD4+ T cells from peripheral blood mononuclear cells, taken in the third trimester of pregnancy. The source of these receptors is a female donor with multiple sclerosis, enrolled in a pregnancy study.

The rearrangement links TRBV18 to TRBJ1-4; a possible D gene is TRBD1 (6 bases). The V gene's germline CDR1 is KGHSH and CDR2 LQKENI. Trimming removed 4 bases from V and 4 bases from J, with 13 bases in between. The CDR3 covers 15 residues. The DNA of the CDR3 is TGTGCCAGCTCACGTACCGGGGGGCTTAATGAAAAACTGTTTTTT. Amino acids: CASSRTGGLNEKLFF.

This chain joins TRBV10-1 and TRBJ2-6; no clear D gene. Trimming left V 6 bases short and J 0 bases short, with 33 bases between. The CDR3 totals 23 residues. Germline V gene data show CDR1 as WNHNN and CDR2 as SYGVQD (reference sequence). The CDR3 sequence: CASSSSGRDLTRQNLSGANVLTF. The DNA for the CDR3 is TGCGCCAGCAGCTCATCTGGCCGAGACCTGACGAGGCAGAACCTCTCTGGGGCCAACGTCCTGACTTTC.

The V call is TRBV9, the J call TRBJ2-7; D not resolved. The CDR3 sequence is 13 residues long. Germline CDR1 SGDLS, CDR2 YYNGEE. V was trimmed by 1 base and J by 6 bases, leaving 11 bases between them. CDR3 coding DNA: TGTGCCAGCAGCGTACGAACCTCCAGCGAGCAGTACTTC. Translated: CASSVRTSSEQYF.

The V and J genes are TRBV18 and TRBJ2-2, with TRBD2 as a possible D gene (6 bases). This CDR3 region has 15 residues. Germline CDR1 is KGHSH and CDR2 is LQKENI. Trimming shortened V by 3 bases and J by 6 bases, and 14 bases separated the two germline ends. CDR3 sequence: CASSPGHGGAGELFF. In nucleotides, the CDR3 is TGTGCCAGCTCACCCGGACATGGAGGGGCCGGGGAGCTGTTTTTT.

The V and J genes are TRBV15 and TRBJ1-2; possibly TRBD1 for D (5 bases). The CDR3 is 14 amino acids. Germline V lookup: CDR1 LNHNV, CDR2 YYDKDF (reference sequence). V lost 0 bases, J lost 4 bases, and 9 bases lay in between. The DNA of the CDR3 is TGTGCCACCAGCAGAGAGACAGCAGTCTATGGCTACACCTTC. Translation: CATSRETAVYGYTF.

V usage is TRBV6-1 and J usage is TRBJ1-5; the D gene is possibly TRBD1 (5 bases). CDR3 length: 14 residues. Germline assignment: CDR1 MNHNS and CDR2 SASEGT. The V end lost 2 bases, the J end lost 5 bases, and 10 bases lay between the germline ends. CDR3 coding DNA: TGTGCCAGCAGTGAACTTGGGGCTTATCAGCCCCAGCATTTT. It translates to CASSELGAYQPQHF.

The rearrangement uses TRBV5-6 and TRBJ1-2; 7 nucleotides align to TRBD1. Trimming took 4 bases from V and 8 from J; bases not matched to a gene: 11. Germline assignment: CDR1 SGHDT and CDR2 YYEEEE. CDR3 length: 14 residues. The CDR3 here is CASSPPDRVSGYTF. The CDR3 DNA follows: TGTGCCAGCAGCCCACCCGACAGGGTGAGCGGCTACACCTTC.

The count of this clone is one. This rearrangement joins TRBV6-6 to TRBJ1-1; weak D call: TRBD1 (6 bases). Germline V CDR1 and CDR2: MNHNY, SVGAGI (reference sequence). The germline V and J ends were trimmed by 5 bases and 0 bases, with 13 bases remaining between them. This CDR3 region has 15 residues. The CDR3: CASSNDRRLNTEAFF. The CDR3 bases are TGTGCCAGCAGTAACGACAGGCGATTGAACACTGAAGCTTTCTTT.

V is TRBV29-1 and J is TRBJ1-1; D might be TRBD1 (5 bases). The CDR3 contains 15 residues. Per germline, CDR1 SQVTM and CDR2 ANQGSEA. V lost 4 bases, J lost 0 bases, and 15 bases lay in between. CDR3 sequence: CSVGGEGEMNTEAFF. The CDR3 DNA sequence: TGCAGCGTTGGGGGGGAAGGGGAAATGAACACTGAAGCTTTCTTT.

The rearrangement uses TRBV15 and TRBJ2-1; D gene uncertain. The length of the CDR3 is 14 residues. Deletions cut 3 bases from V and 10 bases from J, with 16 bases between. Per the germline V gene, CDR1 is LNHNV and CDR2 is YYDKDF (reference sequence). CDR3 sequence: CATSSPLRLGEQFF. In DNA, the CDR3 is TGTGCCACCAGCAGCCCTTTGAGGCTTGGGGAGCAGTTCTTC. Using reference TRBV15 and TRBJ2-1 for the parts outside the CDR3, the full variable domain is DAMVIQNPRYQVTQFGKPVTLSCSQTLNHNVMYWYQQKSSQAPKLLFHYYDKDFNNEADTPDNFQSRRPNTSFCFLDIRSPGLGDTAMYLCATSSPLRLGEQFFGPGTRLTVL.

The V gene is TRBV28, the J gene TRBJ1-6; D not resolved. The CDR3 runs 12 residues. Germline CDR1 is MDHEN and CDR2 is SYDVKM. V shed 5 bases and J shed 10 bases, with 9 bases lying between them. The CDR3 coding sequence is TGTGCCAGCAGTGGTTCTAGGTCACCCCTCCACTTT. The encoded protein is CASSGSRSPLHF.

This rearrangement joins TRBV18 to TRBJ1-1; the match to TRBD1 covers 10 bases. The germline V gene has CDR1 KGHSH and CDR2 LQKENI. CDR3 length: 14 residues. V lost 8 bases and J lost 3; bases outside the gene matches: 6. DNA for the CDR3: TGTGCCAGCCAACGGGACAGGGGAGACACTGAAGCTTTCTTT. It specifies CASQRDRGDTEAFF.

V usage is TRBV5-4 and J usage is TRBJ1-1, with a weak D call TRBD1 (5 bases). V lost 1 base and J 1 base, leaving 11 bases between the germline ends. The CDR3 extends over 15 amino acids. Germline CDR1 reads SGHNT; CDR2 reads YYREEE (reference sequence). The DNA of the CDR3 is TGTGCCAGCAGCTTGCAGAATCAGGGGAACACTGAAGCTTTCTTT. This codes for CASSLQNQGNTEAFF. The full variable domain, its missing parts supplied by reference TRBV5-4 and TRBJ1-1, is ETGVTQSPTHLIKTRGQQVTLRCSSQSGHNTVSWYQQALGQGPQFIFQYYREEENGRGNFPPRFSGLQFPNYSSELNVNALELDDSALYLCASSLQNQGNTEAFFGQGTRLTVV.

The J gene is TRBJ1-6, the V gene TRBV9; no definite D call. Germline V lookup: CDR1 SGDLS, CDR2 YYNGEE. This CDR3 region has 15 residues. V lost 0 bases, J lost 2 bases, and 6 bases lay in between. The CDR3 DNA is TGTGCCAGCAGCGTAGAAGCGGCCTATAATTCACCCCTCCACTTT. It encodes CASSVEAAYNSPLHF.

V gene TRBV6-6 combines with J gene TRBJ1-6, with D uncertain. This CDR3 has 14 residues. CDR1 is MNHNY and CDR2 is SVGAGI in the germline V gene (reference sequence). V was clipped by 2 bases and J by 10 bases, with 12 bases between them. The chain's CDR3 is CASSYNGMLSPLHF. The CDR3 DNA sequence: TGTGCCAGCAGTTACAATGGCATGCTGTCACCCCTCCACTTT.

The gene calls are TRBV5-1 and TRBJ2-5; 9 bases are shared with TRBD2. V was pared by 4 bases and J by 5 bases, with 12 bases of the junction left unmatched. This CDR3 comprises 16 residues. Germline V CDR1 and CDR2: SGHRS, YFSETQ. CDR3 DNA: TGCGCCAGCAGCCGTAGCGGAGCGGGGGGCGACGAGACCCAGTACTTC. It codes for CASSRSGAGGDETQYF.

This clone was observed a handful of times. The chain joins TRBV30 to TRBJ1-1; possibly TRBD1 for D (6 bases). Germline loops: CDR1 GTSNPN, CDR2 SVGIG (reference sequence). The ends were cut back, 3 bases at V and 7 bases at J, with 9 bases in the middle. CDR3 size: 11 residues. In DNA form, the CDR3 reads TGTGCCTGGAGCCAGGACAGTGAAGCTTTCTTT. Translation: CAWSQDSEAFF.

This chain joins TRBV5-5 and TRBJ1-2; D call uncertain. The CDR3 spans 15 residues. V gave up 1 base and J gave up 4 bases, with 14 bases separating them. The V gene's germline CDR1 is SGHKS and CDR2 YYEKEE (reference sequence). In DNA, the CDR3 is TGTGCCAGCAGCTTGATGTTGAGAGGCGGCTATGGCTACACCTTC. It is translated as CASSLMLRGGYGYTF.

V is TRBV7-3 and J is TRBJ1-2, with D perhaps TRBD1 (6 bases). This CDR3 is 15 amino acids long. The V end lost 4 bases, the J end lost 2 bases, and 14 bases lay between the germline ends. Germline lookup yields CDR1 SGHTA and CDR2 FQGTGA. CDR3 coding DNA: TGTGCCAGCAGCTCACCGGGACAAGAGAACTATGGCTACACCTTC. It translates to CASSSPGQENYGYTF. The full variable domain, its missing parts supplied by reference TRBV7-3 and TRBJ1-2, is GAGVSQTPSNKVTEKGKYVELRCDPISGHTALYWYRQSLGQGPEFLIYFQGTGAADDSGLPNDRFFAVRPEGSVSTLKIQRTERGDSAVYLCASSSPGQENYGYTFGSGTRLTVV.

V gene TRBV4-2 combines with J gene TRBJ1-2; D unresolved. The V end was cut by 4 bases, the J end by 2 bases, with 11 bases between. The CDR3 extends over 14 amino acids. The germline V gene has CDR1 LGHNA and CDR2 YNFKEQ. The CDR3 DNA reads TGTGCCAGCAGCCCCCTAGGAGGGAACTATGGCTACACCTTC. As protein: CASSPLGGNYGYTF.

This clone was observed a single time. The chain is built from TRBV6-5 and TRBJ1-6; tentative D call: TRBD1 (5 bases). The CDR3 loop spans 13 amino acids. Trimming pared 8 bases from V and 4 bases from J, leaving 9 bases between. The V gene's germline CDR1 is MNHEY and CDR2 SVGAGI. This CDR3 is CASGNRYNSPLHF. The CDR3 DNA is TGTGCCAGCGGGAACAGGTATAATTCACCCCTCCACTTT.

Only one count was recorded for this clone. For the CDR3, the DNA is TGTGCCAGCAGCTTTGGGGGCGCGGAGACCTACGAGCAGTACTTC. Its protein is CASSFGGAETYEQYF. This chain joins TRBV5-4 and TRBJ2-7; D is perhaps TRBD1 (6 bases). V was pared by 2 bases and J by 2 bases, with 14 bases between. The length of the CDR3 is 15 residues. The germline gives CDR1 SGHNT, CDR2 YYREEE (reference sequence).

The CDR3 loop reads CASRARGTNEKLFF. CDR3 coding DNA: TGTGCCAGCAGGGCAAGAGGAACTAATGAAAAACTGTTTTTT. The V gene is TRBV27, the J gene TRBJ1-4, with D unclear. V lost 6 bases, J lost 1 base, and 9 bases lay in between. The CDR3 is made up of 14 amino acids. In germline, CDR1 is MNHEY, CDR2 SMNVEV (reference sequence).

The chain uses TRBV9 and TRBJ2-1, with a tentative D call TRBD2 (7 bases). The CDR3 covers 15 residues. Deletions cut 2 bases from V and 10 bases from J, with 19 bases between. Germline CDR1 is SGDLS and CDR2 is YYNGEE. The CDR3 coding sequence is TGTGCCAGCAGCGTTAGGGCGGGGGCCCCGGGGGAGCAGTTCTTC. The encoded protein is CASSVRAGAPGEQFF.